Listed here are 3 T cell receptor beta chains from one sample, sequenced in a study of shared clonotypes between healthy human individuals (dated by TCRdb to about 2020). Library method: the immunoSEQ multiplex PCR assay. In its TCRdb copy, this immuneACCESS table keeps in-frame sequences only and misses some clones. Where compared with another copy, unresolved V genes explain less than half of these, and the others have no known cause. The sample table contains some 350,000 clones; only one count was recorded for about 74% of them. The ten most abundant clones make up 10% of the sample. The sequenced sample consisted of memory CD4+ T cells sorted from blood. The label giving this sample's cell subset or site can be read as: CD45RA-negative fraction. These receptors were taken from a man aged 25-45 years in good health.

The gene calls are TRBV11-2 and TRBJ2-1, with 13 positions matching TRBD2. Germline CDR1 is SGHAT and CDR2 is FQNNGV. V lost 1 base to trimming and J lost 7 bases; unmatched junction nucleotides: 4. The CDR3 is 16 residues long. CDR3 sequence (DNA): TGTGCCAGCAGCTTAGCCGGACTAGCGGGAGTAAATGAGCAGTTCTTC. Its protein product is CASSLAGLAGVNEQFF.

The CDR3 sequence is CASHDPQGSNEKLFF. The CDR3 bases are TGCGCCAGTCACGACCCCCAGGGCTCTAATGAAAAACTGTTTTTT. This chain connects TRBV5-1 to TRBJ1-4; TRBD1 might be the D (5 bases). The germline V gene encodes CDR1 SGHRS and CDR2 YFSETQ. The CDR3 has 15 residues. V lost 8 bases and J 3 bases, leaving 17 bases between the germline ends.

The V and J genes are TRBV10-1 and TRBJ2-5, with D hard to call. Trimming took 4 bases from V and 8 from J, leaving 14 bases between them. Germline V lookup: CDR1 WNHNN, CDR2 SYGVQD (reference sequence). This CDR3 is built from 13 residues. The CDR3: CASSVTRSETQYF. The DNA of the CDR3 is TGCGCCAGCAGTGTAACTCGCTCCGAAACCCAGTACTTC.